This entry features one TCR beta chain sequence. The antigen this receptor binds is unknown. Base qualities are missing; no much larger clone stands one base away. Libraries came from the immunoSEQ multiplex PCR assay. The multiplex PCR relied on a mix of 60 forward primers for TCR Vbeta segments and 13 reverse primers for TCR Jbeta segments. The CDR3 region of rearranged TCR beta genes was amplified from genomic DNA by a multiplex PCR assay. Amplified TCR beta libraries were sequenced as 87-base-pair reads on the Illumina HiSeq System. The study's own analysis went as follows. A later analysis counted approximately 76 million unique TCR beta chains across the 666 repertoires, and around 9.9 million of these chains were shared by at least two donors. To remove PCR and sequencing errors, raw reads were error-corrected and collapsed into unique sequences using a nearest-neighbor algorithm that merged closely related sequences. Alignment of CDR3 sequences to IMGT reference sequences was used to assign V, D and J gene segments. For a sequence to be retained, a match of at least six nucleotides to both a V gene segment and a J gene segment was required. Rearrangements were called productive when the CDR3 lacked stop codons and stayed in frame with V and J; all others were non-productive. Following IMGT convention, CDR3 was defined as the stretch from the second conserved V-encoded cysteine up to the conserved J-encoded phenylalanine. Sequences without an unambiguous match to a single V gene segment were excluded from the earlier analysis of about 600 of the donors. An earlier analysis of roughly 590 of the donors called V segments functional above 56.7% productive rearrangements and segregating when the between-donor standard deviation exceeded 5%. To diagnose cytomegalovirus status from the catalog of TCR beta chain sequences, a statistical classification framework was built. In a later analysis, TCR nucleotide sequences were compared against IMGT/GENE-DB human TR gene sequences so that V and J genes could be assigned. A later analysis assigned CDR3 sequences and most-parsimonious VDJ recombination scenarios with the TCRdist pipeline. A later analysis defined each TCR beta chain by its CDR3 amino acid sequence plus V-gene family, and excluded reads lacking a unique V-gene family. In a later analysis, around 650 highly shared, low-generation-probability nucleotide sequences were removed to address suspected cross-contamination and a sequencing artifact. In a later analysis, a clonal expansion index was calculated for each public chain from normalized within-repertoire ranks of inferred template counts. In a later analysis, generation probabilities were computed with a VDJ recombination model fitted to out-of-frame rearrangements, and the resulting probabilities were checked against IGoR. A later analysis scored TCR-TCR, TCR-HLA and TCR-CMV co-occurrence with hypergeometric tests, applying a repertoire-size bias correction to TCR pairs. In a later analysis, false discovery rates were estimated by permuting HLA or CMV assignments 20 times. In a later analysis, co-occurring TCRs were grouped with DBSCAN, and TCRdist sequence similarity was added when clustering was performed within HLA-allele-positive subsets. Repertoires with fewer than 30,000 or more than 120,000 public chains, plus five repertoires with anomalous nucleotide sharing, were excluded from co-occurrence clustering. Imported from immuneACCESS, the table was reduced by TCRdb to in-frame sequences with V and J called. These copies leave out some clones; in studies compared against another copy, an unresolved V gene accounts for under half, and the cause of the remainder is not known. The DNA was the basis for D and trimming; V, J and clone size are from that table. This sample holds about 200,000 clones; more than 75% were observed only once. The ten largest clones add up to about 3% of the sample.

The record originates from a study of cytomegalovirus exposure and HLA in healthy donors (dated by TCRdb to about 2017). Study-level background: An earlier analysis of some 600 of the donors reported around 280 Gb of sequence data and roughly 120 million unique TCR beta sequences obtained from around 170 million T cells. An early release covering 550 to 700 HLA-typed donors comprised about 290 gigabases of sequencing data and approximately 80 million unique TCR sequences. Among the roughly 400 genotyped donors, around 81% belonged to the genetic ancestry cluster associated with self-reported Caucasian donors. The study aimed to test whether cataloging public T cell receptors could reveal signatures of past pathogen exposure. The study profiled the T cell repertoires of 500 to 800 subjects by immunosequencing and related them to cytomegalovirus serostatus. A separate validation cohort of roughly 110 different subjects was used in addition to the approximately 700-subject first cohort. The study combined high-throughput TCR immunosequencing, statistical association of individual TCRs with disease status, and machine learning to predict cytomegalovirus infection status. A later analysis re-analyzed previously published TCR beta repertoires from roughly 600 donors and added high-resolution HLA genotyping to study TCR occurrence patterns. The later analysis used no new phenotypic data to find candidate immune exposures, relying instead on TCR beta sequences and their occurrence across donors. In an earlier analysis of a few hundred of the donors, high-throughput TCR beta sequencing was used to judge whether each TCR beta V gene segment behaved as functional or pseudogenic. Donor age, sex, ethnicity and CMV serostatus were compiled together with the repertoire data. A later genetic analysis used genome-wide SNP genotypes for about 60% of the 666 donors, treating that subset as a discovery cohort. All discovery cohort repertoires had been generated on a single sequencing platform. HLA typing included class I and class II loci at four-digit resolution. Typing coverage differed by locus: A, B, C, DRB1 and DQB1 were typed in roughly 629-630 donors, DQA1 in about 500, DPA1 in approximately 600, and DPB1 in approximately 450. Several DR-DQ haplotypes were treated as single units for association and clustering because of strong linkage in the cohort. On average, about 200,000 unique TCR beta nucleotide sequences were sequenced per donor among a few hundred genotyped donors of the cohort, with roughly 19% of those sequences being non-productive. Study-wide findings and limitations: A few of the identified cytomegalovirus-associated TCR beta chains were confirmed in vitro to be specific for cytomegalovirus antigens. Because the 87-base-pair reads could not distinguish some IMGT-functional V segments, including TRBV6-2 and TRBV6-3, those segments were excluded. According to a later analysis, parvovirus B19, influenza, CMV and Epstein-Barr virus appeared linked to several top co-occurrence clusters. While some public TCRs were present in many individuals, most TCR sequences turned up only very rarely across donors. A further reported finding was that TCR beta sequences accurately predicted the HLA-A and HLA-B alleles for most subjects in the first cohort. According to a later genetic analysis, donors in an Asian-associated ancestry cluster had fewer N-insertions in productive TCRs than the approximately 650-donor mean. In a later analysis, most CMV-associated TCR beta chains were found to appear HLA-restricted, with HLA associations seemingly driven largely by CMV exposure. The classifier was reported to diagnose cytomegalovirus status with high specificity and sensitivity in both the original and validation cohorts. HLA typing was unavailable for some donors at each locus, so association tests used only the typed subset. In this cohort, only TCR beta chains were sequenced, and detectable features were limited by the absence of alpha or paired-chain data. When HLA alleles, especially DR and DQ, strongly co-occurred, attributing TCR associations to individual alleles was difficult. Presence/absence analyses assumed roughly uniform sequencing depth across donors, an assumption that may not hold. The authors suggested that the approach could potentially be extended to other disease states and immunological phenotypes. Linkage disequilibrium might explain the correlated functional status among segregating V segments, but an unknown experimental factor could not be excluded. A later genetic analysis associated a missense DCLRE1C variant with V-gene and J-gene trimming of TCR beta chains, and an independent cohort replicated the association. CMV serostatus was the only immune exposure information available for the cohort. At a false discovery rate of 0.05, a later analysis linked about 17,000 TCR beta sequences to specific HLA alleles. In an earlier analysis of about 600 of the donors, most TCR beta V segments appeared in productive rearrangements about 87% or about 30% of the time, broadly matching IMGT annotations. A cluster of highly shared sequence variants was judged likely to be a technical artifact of the sequencing pipeline. A later analysis found that TCR association rates varied across HLA loci, with DRB1 alleles showing the most associated TCRs and HLA-C alleles the fewest. In a later analysis, HLA-associated TCR beta chains were found to be more clonally expanded and to have lower generation probabilities than equally common non-associated chains. The study gave a list of about 160 TCR beta chains associated with cytomegalovirus. Because counts were too low, 15 to 20 rarely observed V segments, including chromosome 9 orphons, were excluded from the earlier analysis of 500 to 700 of the donors.

In total, just over 650 healthy bone marrow donors made up the cohort. All cohort members were sampled while nominally healthy, although unrecorded immune exposures were likely present. The donor was CMV seronegative and was included in the group of 352 seronegative cohort members. A peripheral blood sample was collected from each donor, and TCR beta sequencing was performed on peripheral blood mononuclear cells. The Qiagen DNeasy Blood Extraction Kit was used to extract genomic DNA from the blood cell samples. From cysteine to phenylalanine, the CDR3 is 11 amino acids long. CDR3 DNA only is kept here, 33 bases in frame from base 1. The CDR1 and CDR2 encoded by the germline V gene are LGHNA and YNFKEQ. V is clipped by 2 bases and J by 6 bases, and the sequence between their germline boundaries is 4 bases long.

The clonotype was recovered from a woman aged 40 to 50 in good health and CMV-seronegative. Sequenced input: PBMCs. The receptor chain draws on TRBV4-2 and TRBJ1-2; the D gene identity is not certain. The CDR3 region reads CASSQLNGYTF. Here is the DNA: TGTGCCAGCAGCCAACTAAATGGCTACACCTTC.